What follows are 15 T cell receptor beta chains derived from one specimen sequenced in a study of regulatory T cells in long-lasting Graves disease. The TCR beta library used iRepertoire HTBI primers with Arm-PCR amplification of CDR3. TCRdb ran MiXCR on the multiplex PCR reads and lists one entry per CDR3 protein. The sample lists a few hundred thousand distinct CDR3 sequences; around 13% were seen once. Time point meaning: newly diagnosed GD, antithyroid drugs for less than 3 months. The TCR library was prepared using RNA isolated from PBMCs. This sample was shared with a second study, whose subject was T cells in Graves' hyperthyroidism and ophthalmopathy.

Sequences were derived from peripheral blood mononuclear cells (PBMCs), sampled at new diagnosis, from a patient treated with antithyroid drugs. These receptors were obtained from a woman aged 50 to 60 with Graves disease.

The chain uses TRBV29-1 and TRBJ2-1, with a tentative D call TRBD1 (5 bases). The assigned J gene may be wrong: the sequence end matches TRBJ2-5 better. CDR3 length: 11 residues. CDR1 is SQVTM, CDR2 ANQGSEA, per germline. The CDR3 is CGMTVQETQYF. The CDR3 nucleotides read TGCGGAATGACAGTCCAAGAGACCCAGTACTTC.

Comment on this clonotype: A single base separates this from a much larger clone, so it may be a read error. The CDR3 carries no conserved terminal phenylalanine or tryptophan, so it likely arises from a read error. The chain combines TRBV6-5 with TRBJ1-2; D is unresolved. The germline V gene has CDR1 MNHEY and CDR2 SVGAGI. The CDR3 contains 13 residues. Trimming removed 3 bases at V and 4 bases at J, with 9 bases between. Here the CDR3 reads CASSYGLVYGYTL. DNA of the CDR3: TGTGCCAGCAGTTATGGACTGGTCTATGGCTACACCCTC.

As regards this clonotype: One end of the junction fails to match germline, which may point to a read error. The rearrangement uses TRBV9 and TRBJ2-3; a possible D gene is TRBD1 (5 bases). CDR3 size: 15 residues. Germline CDR1 is SGDLS and CDR2 is YYNGEE. The CDR3 sequence: CASSVVNSHTGTQYF. CDR3 DNA: TGTGCCAGCAGCGTAGTTAACAGTCACACAGGTACGCAGTATTTT.

This clonotype occurred many times. The chain joins TRBV6-5 to TRBJ2-5, with TRBD2 matching over 7 bases. There are 14 residues in the CDR3. Trimming removed 3 bases from V and 2 bases from J; junction bases left unmatched: 3. Germline V gene sequence: CDR1 MNHEY, CDR2 SVGAGI. CDR3 protein: CASSYSSGQETQYF. The DNA of the CDR3 is TGTGCCAGCAGTTATTCTAGCGGTCAAGAGACCCAGTACTTC.

The V gene is TRBV28, the J gene TRBJ1-6; D gene ambiguous. Between the trimmed V and J ends, which lost 6 bases and 7 bases, there was a span of 13 bases. The CDR3 length is 14 residues. Germline CDR1 and CDR2: MDHEN and SYDVKM. The DNA of the CDR3 is TGTGCCAGCAGCGTGGGCAAAGGGAATTCACCCCTCCACTTT. This sequence encodes CASSVGKGNSPLHF. Full variable domain (outside the CDR3, taken from reference TRBV28 and TRBJ1-6): DVKVTQSSRYLVKRTGEKVFLECVQDMDHENMFWYRQDPGLGLRLIYFSYDVKMKEKGDIPEGYSVSREKKERFSLILESASTNQTSMYLCASSVGKGNSPLHFGNGTRLTVT.

This clonotype was observed a few times. A read error may explain this, as a much larger clone is one base away. The V gene is TRBV7-3, the J gene TRBJ2-5; D may be TRBD1 (6 bases). V lost 2 bases to trimming and J lost 9 bases, with 13 bases between them. The CDR3 is 13 residues long. The V gene's germline CDR1 is SGHTA and CDR2 FQGTGA. The CDR3 region is CASSLDRLQAQYF. The CDR3 region has the DNA TGTGCCAGCAGCTTAGACAGGTTGCAGGCCCAGTACTTC.

Regarding this clonotype: Possible read error: a much larger clone is one base away. The J gene is TRBJ2-1, the V gene TRBV5-6, with D possibly called TRBD1 or TRBD2 (5 bases each). Germline V gene sequence: CDR1 SGHDT, CDR2 YYEEEE. This CDR3 is 17 amino acids long. CDR3 residues: CASSLPRGATLYNEQSF. The DNA for the CDR3 is TGTGCCAGCAGCTTGCCGAGAGGGGCAACACTTTACAATGAGCAGTCCTTC.

Ten or more counts support this clonotype. The rearrangement uses TRBV7-9 and TRBJ1-1; no reliable D call. CDR1 and CDR2 from the germline V gene are SEHNR and FQNEAQ (reference sequence). The CDR3 sequence is 14 residues long. V lost 5 bases to trimming and J lost 3 bases, with 13 bases between them. CDR3 in DNA: TGTGCCAGCAGCCCCCCGGGAGGGCACACTGAAGCTTTCTTT. Its protein product is CASSPPGGHTEAFF.

This clonotype occurred many times. The rearrangement joins TRBV2 to TRBJ2-1, with 8 bases matching TRBD2. The CDR3 runs 15 residues. The J segment lost 12 bases and the V segment lost 8 bases, leaving 18 bases of the junction unmatched. CDR1 is SNHLY, CDR2 FYNNEI, per germline. Here the CDR3 reads CASGEGLAGGIGQFF. The CDR3 bases are TGTGCCAGCGGGGAAGGACTTGCGGGAGGTATAGGGCAGTTCTTC.

This clonotype occurred many times. This chain links TRBV19 with TRBJ1-1, with a weak D call TRBD1 (5 bases). Trimming pared 3 bases from V and 0 bases from J, leaving 14 bases between. This CDR3 is 16 amino acids long. Germline-derived CDR1 and CDR2 are LNHDA and SQIVND (reference sequence). The CDR3 DNA reads as TGTGCCAGTAGTATTAGAGGGGCCAGAATGAACACTGAAGCTTTCTTT. Translating it yields CASSIRGARMNTEAFF.

The chain is built from TRBV4-2 and TRBJ2-3, with TRBD1 as a possible D gene (6 bases). Germline CDR1 is LGHNA and CDR2 is YNFKEQ. The length of the CDR3 is 15 residues. V was trimmed by 5 bases and J by 1 base, leaving 13 bases between them. CDR3 sequence reads: CASSYGQLGTDTQYF. The CDR3 region has the DNA TGTGCCAGCAGCTACGGACAGTTGGGCACAGATACGCAGTATTTT.

The chain recombines TRBV11-2 with TRBJ1-2, with D hard to call. V shed 0 bases and J shed 5 bases, with 7 bases lying between them. Germline CDR1 is SGHAT and CDR2 is FQNNGV. The CDR3 totals 13 residues. CDR3 sequence reads: CASSLDSRYGYTF. The CDR3 DNA reads TGTGCCAGCAGCTTAGATAGCCGTTATGGCTACACCTTC. The full variable domain, completed using reference TRBV11-2 and TRBJ1-2, is EAGVAQSPRYKIIEKRQSVAFWCNPISGHATLYWYQQILGQGPKLLIQFQNNGVVDDSQLPKDRFSAERLKGVDSTLKIQPAKLEDSAVYLCASSLDSRYGYTFGSGTRLTVV.

This clonotype was observed at least ten times. J is TRBJ2-5 and V is TRBV12-3 or TRBV12-4, with D maybe TRBD1 (5 bases). CDR3 size: 15 residues. Trimming removed 6 bases at V and 9 bases at J, with 23 bases between. CDR3 nucleotides: TGTGCCAGCAGACCCCAAGGGCTAGGGGCGTCGGCCCAGTACTTC. Its protein is CASRPQGLGASAQYF.

This clonotype turned up a few times. This chain joins TRBV29-1 and TRBJ2-2, with a possible D match to TRBD1 (6 bases). Germline lookup yields CDR1 SQVTM and CDR2 ANQGSEA. Trimming cost V 2 bases and J 1 base, with 8 bases left between them. The length of the CDR3 is 14 residues. The CDR3 DNA follows: TGCAGCGTTGAAAGGGGGTTGAACACCGGGGAGCTGTTTTTT. Translated, it gives CSVERGLNTGELFF.

Worth noting for this clonotype: Because the CDR3 is missing its conserved closing phenylalanine or tryptophan, this is likely a read error. V and J are TRBV30 and TRBJ2-1; D is undetermined. V lost 2 bases and J 8 bases, leaving 13 bases between the germline ends. The CDR3 loop spans 13 amino acids. CDR1 and CDR2 (germline): GTSNPN, SVGIG (reference sequence). DNA for the CDR3: TGTGCCTGGAGTACCTCAGGTGGGGATGAGCAGTTCTGC. It is translated as CAWSTSGGDEQFC.